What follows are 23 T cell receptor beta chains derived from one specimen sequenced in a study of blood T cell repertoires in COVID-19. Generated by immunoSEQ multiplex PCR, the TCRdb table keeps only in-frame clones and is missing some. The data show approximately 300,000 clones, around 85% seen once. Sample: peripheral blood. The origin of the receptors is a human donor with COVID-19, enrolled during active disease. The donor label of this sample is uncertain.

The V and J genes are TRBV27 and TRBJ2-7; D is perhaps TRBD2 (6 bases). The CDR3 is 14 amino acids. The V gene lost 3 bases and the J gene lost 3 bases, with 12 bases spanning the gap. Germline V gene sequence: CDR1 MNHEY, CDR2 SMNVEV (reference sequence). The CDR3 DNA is TGTGCCAGCAGTTTCCGCGGGGAAGGCTACGAGCAGTACTTC. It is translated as CASSFRGEGYEQYF.

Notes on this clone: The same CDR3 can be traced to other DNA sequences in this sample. CDR3 amino acids: CASGLGTAYGYTF. In DNA, the CDR3 is TGTGCTAGTGGTTTGGGGACAGCTTATGGCTACACCTTC. This chain uses TRBV12-5 with TRBJ1-2; maybe TRBD1 (6 bases). This CDR3 comprises 13 residues. From germline, CDR1 is LGHNT and CDR2 FRNRAP. Trimming removed 1 base at V and 5 bases at J, with 8 bases between.

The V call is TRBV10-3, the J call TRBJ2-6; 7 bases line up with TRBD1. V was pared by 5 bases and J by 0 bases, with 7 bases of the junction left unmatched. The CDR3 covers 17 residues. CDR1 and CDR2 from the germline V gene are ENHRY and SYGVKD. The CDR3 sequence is CAISIDRARSGANVLTF. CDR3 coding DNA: TGTGCCATCAGTATAGACAGGGCCCGCTCTGGGGCCAACGTCCTGACTTTC.

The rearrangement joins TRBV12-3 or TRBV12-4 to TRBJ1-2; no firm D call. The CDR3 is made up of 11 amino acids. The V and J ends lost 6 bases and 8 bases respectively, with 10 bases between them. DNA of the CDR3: TGTGCCAGCAGGAAGAACGCGGGCTACACCTTC. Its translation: CASRKNAGYTF.

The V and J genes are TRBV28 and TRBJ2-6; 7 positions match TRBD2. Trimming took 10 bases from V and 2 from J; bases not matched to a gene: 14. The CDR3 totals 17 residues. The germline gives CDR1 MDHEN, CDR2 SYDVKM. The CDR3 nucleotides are TGTGCCACCACCGCACCCCCGGGGAGGGCTGGGGCCAACGTCCTGACTTTC. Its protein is CATTAPPGRAGANVLTF.

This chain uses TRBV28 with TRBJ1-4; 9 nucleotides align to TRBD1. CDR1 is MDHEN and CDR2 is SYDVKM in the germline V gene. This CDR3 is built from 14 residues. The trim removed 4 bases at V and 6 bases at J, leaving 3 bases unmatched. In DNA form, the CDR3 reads TGTGCCAGCAGTTCAAGGACAGGGGATGAAAAACTGTTTTTT. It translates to CASSSRTGDEKLFF.

CDR3: CASTTGWVNSPLHF. The CDR3 coding sequence is TGTGCCAGCACCACAGGGTGGGTGAATTCACCCCTCCACTTT. The genes are TRBV11-2 and TRBJ1-6, with a tentative D call TRBD1 (6 bases). Germline V gene data show CDR1 as SGHAT and CDR2 as FQNNGV. The CDR3 has 14 amino acids. With 7 bases removed from V and 7 bases from J, the gap between germline ends came to 14 bases. Supplemented by reference TRBV11-2 and TRBJ1-6, the full variable domain reads EAGVAQSPRYKIIEKRQSVAFWCNPISGHATLYWYQQILGQGPKLLIQFQNNGVVDDSQLPKDRFSAERLKGVDSTLKIQPAKLEDSAVYLCASTTGWVNSPLHFGNGTRLTVT.

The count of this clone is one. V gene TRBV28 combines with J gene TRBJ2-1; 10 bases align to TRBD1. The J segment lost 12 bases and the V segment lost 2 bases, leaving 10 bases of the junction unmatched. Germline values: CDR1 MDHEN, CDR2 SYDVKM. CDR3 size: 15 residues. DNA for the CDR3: TGTGCCAGCAGTTTACCGGGACAGGGGCAGAGGGGGCAGTTCTTC. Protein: CASSLPGQGQRGQFF.

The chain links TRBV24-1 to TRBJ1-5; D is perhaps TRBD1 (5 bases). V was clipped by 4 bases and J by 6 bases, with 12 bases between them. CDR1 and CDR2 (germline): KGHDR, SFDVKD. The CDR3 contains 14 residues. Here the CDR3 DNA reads TGTGCCACCAGTGACAGGGCTTCGGGTCAGCCCCAGCATTTT. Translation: CATSDRASGQPQHF.

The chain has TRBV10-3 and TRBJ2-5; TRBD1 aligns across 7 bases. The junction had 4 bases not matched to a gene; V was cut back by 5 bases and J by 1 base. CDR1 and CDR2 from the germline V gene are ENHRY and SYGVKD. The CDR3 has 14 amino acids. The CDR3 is CAISKQGRQETQYF. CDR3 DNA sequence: TGTGCCATCAGTAAACAGGGGCGCCAAGAGACCCAGTACTTC.

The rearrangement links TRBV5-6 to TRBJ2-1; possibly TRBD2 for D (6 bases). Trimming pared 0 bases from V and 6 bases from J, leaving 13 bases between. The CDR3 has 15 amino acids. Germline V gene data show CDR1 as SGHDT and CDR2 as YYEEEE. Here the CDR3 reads CASSLGPPGLNEQFF. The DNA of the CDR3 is TGTGCCAGCAGCTTGGGCCCCCCGGGACTCAATGAGCAGTTCTTC.

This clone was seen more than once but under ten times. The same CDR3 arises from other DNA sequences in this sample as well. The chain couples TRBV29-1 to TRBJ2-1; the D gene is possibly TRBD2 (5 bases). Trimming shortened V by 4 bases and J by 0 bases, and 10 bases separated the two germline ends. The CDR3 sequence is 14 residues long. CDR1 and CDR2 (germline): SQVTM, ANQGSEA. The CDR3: CSVAGSSSYNEQFF. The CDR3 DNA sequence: TGCAGCGTTGCGGGGTCTAGCTCCTACAATGAGCAGTTCTTC.

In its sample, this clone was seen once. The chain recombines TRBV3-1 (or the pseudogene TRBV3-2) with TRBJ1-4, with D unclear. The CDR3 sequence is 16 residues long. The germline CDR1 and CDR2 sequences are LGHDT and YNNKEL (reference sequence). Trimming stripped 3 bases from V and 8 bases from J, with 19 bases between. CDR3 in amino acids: CASSHDAGSTGEKLFF. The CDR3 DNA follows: TGTGCCAGCAGCCATGACGCCGGGTCTACTGGGGAAAAACTGTTTTTT.

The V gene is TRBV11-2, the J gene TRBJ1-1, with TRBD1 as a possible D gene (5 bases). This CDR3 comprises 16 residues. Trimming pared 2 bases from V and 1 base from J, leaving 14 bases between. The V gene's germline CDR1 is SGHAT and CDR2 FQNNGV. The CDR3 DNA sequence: TGTGCCAGCAGCTTACCACGGGGGGGGTCGAACACTGAAGCTTTCTTT. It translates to CASSLPRGGSNTEAFF.

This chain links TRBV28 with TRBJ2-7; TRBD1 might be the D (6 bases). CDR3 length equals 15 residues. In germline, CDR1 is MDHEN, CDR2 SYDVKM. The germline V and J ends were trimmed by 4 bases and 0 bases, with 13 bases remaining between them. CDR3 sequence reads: CASSSPPDSSYEQYF. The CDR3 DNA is TGTGCCAGCAGTTCTCCCCCGGACAGCTCCTACGAGCAGTACTTC.

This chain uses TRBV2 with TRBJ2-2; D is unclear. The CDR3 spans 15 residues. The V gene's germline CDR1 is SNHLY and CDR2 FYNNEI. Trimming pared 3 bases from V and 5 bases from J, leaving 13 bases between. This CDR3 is CASSDLRSRTGELFF. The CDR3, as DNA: TGTGCCAGCAGTGATTTGCGGAGTCGGACCGGGGAGCTGTTTTTT.

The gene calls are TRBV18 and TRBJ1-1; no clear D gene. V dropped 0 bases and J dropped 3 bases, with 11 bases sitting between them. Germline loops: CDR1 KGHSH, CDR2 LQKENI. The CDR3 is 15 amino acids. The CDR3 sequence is CASSPPTTGYTEAFF. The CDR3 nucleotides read TGTGCCAGCTCACCACCGACGACTGGGTACACTGAAGCTTTCTTT.

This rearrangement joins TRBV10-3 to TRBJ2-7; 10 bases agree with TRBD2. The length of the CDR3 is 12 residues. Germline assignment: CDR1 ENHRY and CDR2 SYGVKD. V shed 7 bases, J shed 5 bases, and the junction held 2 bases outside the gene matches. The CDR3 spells CAINGLADEQYF. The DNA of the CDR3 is TGTGCCATCAATGGACTAGCGGACGAGCAGTACTTC.

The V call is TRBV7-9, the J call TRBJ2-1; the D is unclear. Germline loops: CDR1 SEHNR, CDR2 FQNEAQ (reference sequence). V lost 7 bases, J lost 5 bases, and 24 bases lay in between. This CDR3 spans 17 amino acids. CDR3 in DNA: TGTGCCAGCAACTCGGGTTCGTTTCGTCAACCGGACAATGAGCAGTTCTTC. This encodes CASNSGSFRQPDNEQFF.

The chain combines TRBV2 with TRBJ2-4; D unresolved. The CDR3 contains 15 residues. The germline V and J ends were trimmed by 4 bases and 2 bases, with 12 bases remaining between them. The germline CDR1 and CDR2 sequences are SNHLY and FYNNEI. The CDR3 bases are TGTGCCAGCAGTGTGACCGAGGCTACCAAAAACATTCAGTACTTC. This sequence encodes CASSVTEATKNIQYF.

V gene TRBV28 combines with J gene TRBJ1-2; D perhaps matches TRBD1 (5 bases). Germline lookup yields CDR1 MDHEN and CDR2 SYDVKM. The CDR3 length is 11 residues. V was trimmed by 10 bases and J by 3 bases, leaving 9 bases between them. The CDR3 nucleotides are TGTGCCACGACAGCTTACTATGGCTACACCTTC. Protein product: CATTAYYGYTF.

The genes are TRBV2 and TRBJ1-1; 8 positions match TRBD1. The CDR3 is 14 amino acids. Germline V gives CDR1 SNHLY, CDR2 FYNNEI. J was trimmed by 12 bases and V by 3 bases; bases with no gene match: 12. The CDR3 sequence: CASSDRRQGRFTFF. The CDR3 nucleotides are TGTGCCAGCAGTGATCGGAGACAGGGGAGGTTTACTTTCTTT.

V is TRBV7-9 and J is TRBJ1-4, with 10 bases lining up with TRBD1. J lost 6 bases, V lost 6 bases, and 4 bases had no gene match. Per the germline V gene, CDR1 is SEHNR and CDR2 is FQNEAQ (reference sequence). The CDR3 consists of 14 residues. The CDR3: CASRRDRGHEKLFF. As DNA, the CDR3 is TGTGCCAGCAGGCGTGACAGGGGGCATGAAAAACTGTTTTTT.